These 6 T cell receptor beta chains came from one sample sequenced in a study of CXCR3-negative and CXCR3-positive naive CD8 T cells. cDNA libraries for TRB were generated by 5' RACE incorporating UMI labels. TCRdb re-called the 5' RACE reads and catalogs CDR3 proteins one per entry, DNA excluded. This sample's table reports about 110,000 distinct CDR3 sequences. Findings and caveats of the study: TRB CDR3s were more hydrophobic in CXCR3-positive than in CXCR3-negative naive cells.

Their cognate antigens are unknown. Sample: naive CXCR3+ CD8+ T cells from blood. The subset was: CD45RO-CCR7+CD27+CD95- naive CD8+ T cells expressing CXCR3 (TNR3+). The receptors were gathered from a human donor in good health. Some clones in this sample may be carry-over from other donors' samples.

V gene TRBV5-1 combines with J gene TRBJ2-5; TCRdb reports TRBD2, a call that lacks DNA to check it against. The CDR3 extends over 16 amino acids. Germline V gene sequence: CDR1 SGHRS, CDR2 YFSETQ. This chain's CDR3 is CASSPPLGAGGETQYF.

This chain uses TRBV12-3 or TRBV12-4 with TRBJ2-1. This CDR3 contains 16 residues. CDR3 sequence: CASSFLVGSSYNEQFF.

J is TRBJ2-1 and V is TRBV3-1; lacking DNA, the TRBD2 call made by TCRdb goes unchecked. This CDR3 has 16 amino acids. Germline values: CDR1 LGHDT, CDR2 YNNKEL (reference sequence). CDR3 amino acids: CASSQGLAGPNNEQFF.

CDR3 protein: CASSNDANTGELFF. V is TRBV6-5 and J is TRBJ2-2. The CDR3 is 14 residues long. CDR1 is MNHEY and CDR2 is SVGAGI in the germline V gene.

This sequence joins TRBV5-5 and TRBJ2-1; TCRdb picks TRBD1, but there is no DNA to check that call. Germline CDR1 is SGHKS and CDR2 is YYEKEE (reference sequence). This CDR3 is 17 amino acids long. The chain's CDR3 is CASSLVASALSYNEQFF.

This chain connects TRBV27 to TRBJ2-2; TCRdb outputs TRBD1, but without DNA this stays unchecked. The CDR3 has 15 residues. Germline values: CDR1 MNHEY, CDR2 SMNVEV (reference sequence). The CDR3 loop reads CASRAGAASTGELFF.